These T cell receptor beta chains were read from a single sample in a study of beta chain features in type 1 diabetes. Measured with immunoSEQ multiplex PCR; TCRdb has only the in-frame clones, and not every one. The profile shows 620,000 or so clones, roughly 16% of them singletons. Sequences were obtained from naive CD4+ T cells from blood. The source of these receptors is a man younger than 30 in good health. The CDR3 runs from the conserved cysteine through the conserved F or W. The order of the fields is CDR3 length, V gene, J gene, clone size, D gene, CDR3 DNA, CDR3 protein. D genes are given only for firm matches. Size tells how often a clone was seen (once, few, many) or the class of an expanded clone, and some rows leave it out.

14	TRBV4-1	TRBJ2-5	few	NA	TGCGCCAGCAGCCGGAACCTCCTACAAGAGACCCAGTACTTC	CASSRNLLQETQYF
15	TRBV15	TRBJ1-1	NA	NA	TGTGCCACCAGCGGGGTGGGCAGGGTCAACACTGAAGCTTTCTTT	CATSGVGRVNTEAFF
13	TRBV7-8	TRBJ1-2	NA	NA	TGTGCCAGCAGCTCCCCCTGGAGCTATGGCTACACCTTC	CASSSPWSYGYTF
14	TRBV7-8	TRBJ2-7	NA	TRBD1	TGTGCCAGCAGCGTACGGGACAGGGGTTACGAGCAGTACTTC	CASSVRDRGYEQYF
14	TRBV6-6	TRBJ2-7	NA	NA	TGTGCCAGCCACAAGGGGCTCGACTCCTACGAGCAGTACTTC	CASHKGLDSYEQYF
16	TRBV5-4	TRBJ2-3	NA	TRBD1	TGTGCCAGCAGCTTGGGACAGGGGGCGAGGTCAGATACGCAGTATTTT	CASSLGQGARSDTQYF
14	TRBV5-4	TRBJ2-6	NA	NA	TGTGCCAGCAGCTTGGATCCCGGGGCCAACGTCCTGACTTTC	CASSLDPGANVLTF
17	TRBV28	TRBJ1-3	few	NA	TGTGCCAGCAGTAAAGGAGGGACGGTGAGCTCTGGAAACACCATATATTTT	CASSKGGTVSSGNTIYF
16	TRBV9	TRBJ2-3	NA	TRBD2	TGTGCCAGCAGCGTAGTAGCGGGCGAGGTACCGCATACGCAGTATTTT	CASSVVAGEVPHTQYF
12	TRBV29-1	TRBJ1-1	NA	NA	TGCAGCGTTGGGTACGGGAACACTGAAGCTTTCTTT	CSVGYGNTEAFF
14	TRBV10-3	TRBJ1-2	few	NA	TGTGCCATCAGGGGAGACACCCTCCAGCTCGGCTACACCTTC	CAIRGDTLQLGYTF
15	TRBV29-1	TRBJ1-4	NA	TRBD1	TGCAGCGTTGAAAGGGCCGCAGGGGGGAATGAAAAACTGTTTTTT	CSVERAAGGNEKLFF
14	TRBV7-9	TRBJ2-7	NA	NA	TGTGCCAGCAGCGCGGTGAGAGGGAGCTACGAGCAGTACTTC	CASSAVRGSYEQYF
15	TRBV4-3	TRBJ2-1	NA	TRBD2	TGCGCCAGCAGCCCGGGGGTAGCGGGAGTCAATGAGCAGTTCTTC	CASSPGVAGVNEQFF
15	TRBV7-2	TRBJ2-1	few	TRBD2	TGTGCCAGCAGCCTAGCGGGGTCGCCGAAGGGTGAGCAGTTCTTC	CASSLAGSPKGEQFF
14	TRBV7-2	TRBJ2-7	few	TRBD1	TGTGCCAGCAGCTCGACCGTAGGGGGCGGCGAGCAGTACTTC	CASSSTVGGGEQYF
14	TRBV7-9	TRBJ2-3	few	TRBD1	TGTGCCAGCAGTGGACAGGGAGGAATAGATACGCAGTATTTT	CASSGQGGIDTQYF
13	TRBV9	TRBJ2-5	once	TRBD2	TGTGCCAGCAGCCGGCGGGAGAGGACGACCCAGTACTTC	CASSRRERTTQYF
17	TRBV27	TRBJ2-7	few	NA	TGTGCCAGCAAAGGGCACCTTAGGGCTCCGAGCTCCTACGAGCAGTACTTC	CASKGHLRAPSSYEQYF
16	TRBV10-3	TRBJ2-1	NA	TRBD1	TGTGCCATCAGTGTTACCGGGACAGGGGTACCCAATGAGCAGTTCTTC	CAISVTGTGVPNEQFF
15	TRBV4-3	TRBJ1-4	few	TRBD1	TGCGCCAGCAGCCAAAGGGGGCCAACTAATGAAAAACTGTTTTTT	CASSQRGPTNEKLFF
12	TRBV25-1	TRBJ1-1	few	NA	TGTGCCAGCCTCAGGGAGAACACTGAAGCTTTCTTT	CASLRENTEAFF
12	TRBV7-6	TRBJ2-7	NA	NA	TGTGCCAGCAGCCCGTGGACAGCCGAGCAGTACTTC	CASSPWTAEQYF
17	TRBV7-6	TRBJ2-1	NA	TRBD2	TGTGCCAGCAGCTTAGTGACTAGCGGGGTTTCCTACAATGAGCAGTTCTTC	CASSLVTSGVSYNEQFF
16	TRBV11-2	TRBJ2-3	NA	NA	TGTGCCAGCAGCTCGGGGGGCGGGGCAGGCACAGATACGCAGTATTTT	CASSSGGGAGTDTQYF
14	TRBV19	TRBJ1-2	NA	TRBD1	TGTGCCAGTAGTATACAGGGGGCCGACTATGGCTACACCTTC	CASSIQGADYGYTF
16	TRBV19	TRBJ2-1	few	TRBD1	TGTGCCAGTAGCCAAGGGACAGGGTACTCCTACAATGAGCAGTTCTTC	CASSQGTGYSYNEQFF
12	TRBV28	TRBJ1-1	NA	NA	TGTGCCAGCAGTTTATACGGCCGTGAAGCTTTCTTT	CASSLYGREAFF
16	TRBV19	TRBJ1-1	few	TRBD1	TGTGCCAGTAGTCTCTGGACAGGGGTGGTGAACACTGAAGCTTTCTTT	CASSLWTGVVNTEAFF
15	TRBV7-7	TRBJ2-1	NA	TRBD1	TGTGCTAGCAGCTTAACAGGGGAGCCTTACAATGAGCAGTTCTTC	CASSLTGEPYNEQFF
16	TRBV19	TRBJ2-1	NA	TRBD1	TGTGCCAGTAGTATAAGAACAGGGGCGGCGAGAAATGAGCAGTTCTTC	CASSIRTGAARNEQFF
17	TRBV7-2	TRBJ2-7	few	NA	TGTGCCAGCAGCTTAGTTGGGACCGGGACATATCGCTACGAGCAGTACTTC	CASSLVGTGTYRYEQYF
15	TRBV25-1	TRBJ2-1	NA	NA	TGTGCCAGCAGTGATCGCGGCCAAACCTACAATGAGCAGTTCTTC	CASSDRGQTYNEQFF
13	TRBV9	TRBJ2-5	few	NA	TGTGCCAGCAGCATGGCGTGGCAAGAGACCCAGTACTTC	CASSMAWQETQYF
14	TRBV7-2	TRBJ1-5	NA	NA	TGTGCCAGCAGCTTAGGGGCAGGGAAGAAGCCCCAGCATTTT	CASSLGAGKKPQHF
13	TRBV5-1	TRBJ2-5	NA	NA	TGCGCCAGCAGCTTGGAAAGGATAGAGACCCAGTACTTC	CASSLERIETQYF
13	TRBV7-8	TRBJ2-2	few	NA	TGTGCCAGCAGCTTAGGCCCAACCGGGGAGCTGTTTTTT	CASSLGPTGELFF
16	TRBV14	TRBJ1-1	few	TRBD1	TGTGCCAGCAGCCACAGGGACAGGGGGCGTCGCACTGAAGCTTTCTTT	CASSHRDRGRRTEAFF
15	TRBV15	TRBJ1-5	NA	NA	TGTGCCACCAGCAGAGACCCCAATAGCAATCAGCCCCAGCATTTT	CATSRDPNSNQPQHF
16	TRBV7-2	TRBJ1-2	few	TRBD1	TGTGCCAGCAGCTTAGCCCCCGGGACAGGCATCTATGGCTACACCTTC	CASSLAPGTGIYGYTF
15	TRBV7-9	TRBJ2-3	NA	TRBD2	TGTGCCAGCAGCTCGAGGGAGGGAAGCACAGATACGCAGTATTTT	CASSSREGSTDTQYF
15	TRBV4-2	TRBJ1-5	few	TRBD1	TGTGCCAGCAGCCCCGGACAGGGGGCAGGACAGCCCCAGCATTTT	CASSPGQGAGQPQHF
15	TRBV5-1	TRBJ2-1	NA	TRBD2	TGCGCCAGCAGCCTCGCAAGTAGCGGGGGCAATGAGCAGTTCTTC	CASSLASSGGNEQFF
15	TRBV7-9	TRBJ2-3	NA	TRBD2	TGTGCCAGCAGCCCCGCTAGCGGGAGCACAGATACGCAGTATTTT	CASSPASGSTDTQYF
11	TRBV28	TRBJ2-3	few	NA	TGTGCCAGCTTCGCCGCAGATACGCAGTATTTT	CASFAADTQYF
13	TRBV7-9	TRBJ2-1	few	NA	TGTGCCAGCAGCCCACAAGGGGCTGGTGAGCAGTTCTTC	CASSPQGAGEQFF
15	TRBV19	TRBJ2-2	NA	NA	TGTGCCAGTAGCTCCCTCGTGGGGAACACCGGGGAGCTGTTTTTT	CASSSLVGNTGELFF
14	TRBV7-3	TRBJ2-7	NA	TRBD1	TGTGCCAGCAGCCCCGGGACAGGGGATTACGAGCAGTACTTC	CASSPGTGDYEQYF
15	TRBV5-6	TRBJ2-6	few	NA	TGTGCCAGCAGCTTGGTTCCTCCCTGGGCCAACGTCCTGACTTTC	CASSLVPPWANVLTF
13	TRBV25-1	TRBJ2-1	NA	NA	TGTGCCAGCAGCGGGACGGGCTACAATGAGCAGTTCTTC	CASSGTGYNEQFF